The next 9 T cell receptor beta chains were all read from a single sample in a study of tumor-infiltrating lymphocytes in primary liver carcinoma. Joint extraction of RNA and DNA used roughly 19-32 mg of bulk tissue that was unsorted. From around 0.5 ug total RNA, TCR beta cDNA was generated with a primer in the constant region. Generation of the TCR beta libraries relied on three nested multiplex PCR rounds using slightly modified ARM-PCR. Forward primers for TRBV1-TRBV30 and a C-beta reverse primer served the first two PCR rounds, at roughly 10 cycles each. TCRdb re-called the multiplex PCR reads through MiXCR, storing one row per CDR3 protein. In the table there are 55,000 to 65,000 distinct CDR3 sequences, 60% to 85% of which are singletons. The sequenced sample was liver tumor tissue from sampling region 2. The subset is: tumor region T2, inferior pole. Receptors originate from a man aged 40-55 years with primary liver carcinoma and hepatitis B virus infection.

A note on this clonotype: Relative to the germline gene, one junction end is altered; a read error may explain this. The CDR3 region is CARSAKPGLAGGLHEQYF. The DNA for the CDR3 is TGTGCCCGCAGTGCAAAACCGGGACTAGCGGGAGGGCTACACGAGCAGTACTTC. The rearrangement joins TRBV4-2 to TRBJ2-7; TRBD2 aligns across 16 bases. This CDR3 has 18 amino acids. CDR1 and CDR2 from the germline V gene are LGHNA and YNFKEQ.

The sample holds a few counts of this clonotype. This may stem from a read error, because a much larger clone lies one nucleotide away. The rearrangement joins TRBV13 to TRBJ2-3; 11 nucleotides agree with TRBD2. Trimming cost V 4 bases and J 3 bases; bases outside gene matches: 12. This CDR3 has 18 residues. CDR1 is PRHDT and CDR2 is FYEKMQ in the germline V gene (reference sequence). CDR3 DNA: TGTGCCAGCAGCTCCCAGTCTAGCGGGAGGAGGAAGACAGATACGCAGTATTTT. It yields the protein CASSSQSSGRRKTDTQYF.

This clonotype was seen many times. The chain couples TRBV6-6 to TRBJ2-3, with 10 bases matching TRBD2. The V gene's germline CDR1 is MNHNY and CDR2 SVGAGI (reference sequence). The CDR3 loop spans 15 amino acids. The V and J ends lost 6 bases and 7 bases, in that order; junction bases with no gene match: 10. The CDR3 DNA reads TGTGCCAGCAGCCGAGCTAGCGGGAGTAGATATACGCAGTATTTT. Its protein is CASSRASGSRYTQYF.

Concerning this clonotype: The CDR3 does not end in the conserved phenylalanine or tryptophan, so this is likely a read error. The chain uses TRBV5-5 and TRBJ1-1; TRBD1 agrees at 9 bases. This CDR3 spans 16 amino acids. Losses at the gene ends were 4 bases for V and 4 bases for J; bases not matched to a gene: 11. The germline V gene encodes CDR1 SGHKS and CDR2 YYEKEE (reference sequence). The CDR3 spells CASSQGQGHEFTEAFS. CDR3 DNA sequence: TGTGCCAGCAGCCAAGGACAGGGGCATGAATTCACTGAAGCTTTCTCT.

About this clonotype: One base away lies a much larger clone, so this may be a sequencing read error. The chain links TRBV6-5 to TRBJ2-7; 10 bases line up with TRBD2. Germline CDR1 and CDR2: MNHEY and SVGAGI. The CDR3 spans 14 residues. The CDR3 is CANSSSAGGGEQYF. CDR3 sequence (DNA): TGTGCCAACAGTTCTTCAGCGGGAGGGGGCGAGCAGTACTTC.

As regards this clonotype: Sequence at one end of the junction differs from germline and may be a read error. The rearrangement links TRBV6-5 to TRBJ2-5, with D perhaps being TRBD1 or TRBD2 (6 bases each). The CDR3 spans 18 residues. CDR1 and CDR2 (germline): MNHEY, SVGAGI. The CDR3, as DNA: TGTGCCAGCAGTTACTCGATGTCCCTACGGGGGCCTGAAGAGTCCCAGTACTTC. It yields the protein CASSYSMSLRGPEESQYF.

This clonotype was seen many times. The J gene is TRBJ2-3, the V gene TRBV12-3 or TRBV12-4, with D unclear. Between the trimmed V and J ends, which lost 1 base and 1 base, there was a span of 6 bases. This CDR3 spans 14 amino acids. In nucleotides, the CDR3 is TGTGCCAGCAGTTTAGTTGCCGGCACAGATACGCAGTATTTT. Translating it yields CASSLVAGTDTQYF.

As to this clonotype: A read error may explain this, as a much larger clone is one base away. The V call is TRBV5-1, the J call TRBJ2-5; 7 positions agree with TRBD1. Germline V gives CDR1 SGHRS, CDR2 YFSETQ. This CDR3 comprises 15 residues. J was trimmed by 4 bases and V by 0 bases; bases with no gene match: 6. CDR3 sequence reads: CASSLDYRGRETQYF. The CDR3 nucleotides are TGCGCCAGCAGCTTGGATTACAGGGGACGAGAGACCCAGTACTTC.

This clonotype was recorded many times. The gene calls are TRBV12-3 or TRBV12-4 and TRBJ2-5; the D is unclear. Trimming cost V 5 bases and J 5 bases, with 12 bases left between them. This CDR3 contains 13 residues. The CDR3 sequence: CASSPVAEETQYF. The DNA of the CDR3 is TGTGCCAGCAGTCCAGTCGCGGAGGAGACCCAGTACTTC.